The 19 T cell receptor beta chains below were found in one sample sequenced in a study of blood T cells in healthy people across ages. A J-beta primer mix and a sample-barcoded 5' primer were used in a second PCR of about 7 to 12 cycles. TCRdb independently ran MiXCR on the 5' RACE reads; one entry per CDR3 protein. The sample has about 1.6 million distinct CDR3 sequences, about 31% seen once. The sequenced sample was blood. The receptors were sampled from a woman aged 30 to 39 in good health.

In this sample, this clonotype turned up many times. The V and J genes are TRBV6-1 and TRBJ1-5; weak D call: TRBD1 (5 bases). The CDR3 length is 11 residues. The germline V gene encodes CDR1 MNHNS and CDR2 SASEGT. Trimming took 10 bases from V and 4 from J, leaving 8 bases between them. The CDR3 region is CANGGNQPQHF. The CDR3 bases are TGTGCCAATGGGGGTAATCAGCCCCAGCATTTT.

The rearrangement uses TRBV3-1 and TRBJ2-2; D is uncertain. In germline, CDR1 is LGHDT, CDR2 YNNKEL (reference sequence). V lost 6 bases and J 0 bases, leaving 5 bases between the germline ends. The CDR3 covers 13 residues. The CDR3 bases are TGTGCCAGCAGGCAGCCGAACACCGGGGAGCTGTTTTTT. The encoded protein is CASRQPNTGELFF.

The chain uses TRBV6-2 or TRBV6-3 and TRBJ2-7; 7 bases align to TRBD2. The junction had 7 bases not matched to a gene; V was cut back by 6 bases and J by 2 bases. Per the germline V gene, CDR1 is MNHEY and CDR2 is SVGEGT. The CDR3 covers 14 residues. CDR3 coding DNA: TGTGCCAGCAGACGCGGGACTACCGCCTACGAGCAGTACTTC. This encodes CASRRGTTAYEQYF.

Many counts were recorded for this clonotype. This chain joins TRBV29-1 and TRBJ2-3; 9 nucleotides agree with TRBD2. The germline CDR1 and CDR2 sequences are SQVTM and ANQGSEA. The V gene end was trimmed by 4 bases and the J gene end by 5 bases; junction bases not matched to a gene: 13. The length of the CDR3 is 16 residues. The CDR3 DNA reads TGCAGCGTTGGAGGGTATGCGGGAGGGATGGGAGATACGCAGTATTTT. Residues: CSVGGYAGGMGDTQYF.

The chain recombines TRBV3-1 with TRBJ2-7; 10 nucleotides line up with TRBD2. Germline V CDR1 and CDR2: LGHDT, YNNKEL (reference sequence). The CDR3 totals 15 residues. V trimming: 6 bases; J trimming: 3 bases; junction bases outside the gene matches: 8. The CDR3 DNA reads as TGTGCCAGCAGTTCTCCTAGCGGGAGAGGCTACGAGCAGTACTTC. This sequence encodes CASSSPSGRGYEQYF.

CDR3 loop: CASSAAVAGGLEYEQYF. The CDR3, as DNA: TGTGCCAGCAGCGCCGCCGTAGCGGGGGGGCTCGAATACGAGCAGTACTTC. The chain uses TRBV9 and TRBJ2-7; TRBD2 matches at 11 bases. CDR1 is SGDLS, CDR2 YYNGEE, per germline. V shed 3 bases, J shed 4 bases, and the junction held 12 bases outside the gene matches. CDR3 length: 17 residues. The variable domain in full, with the rest retrieved from reference TRBV9 and TRBJ2-7, is DSGVTQTPKHLITATGQRVTLRCSPRSGDLSVYWYQQSLDQGLQFLIQYYNGEERAKGNILERFSAQQFPDLHSELNLSSLELGDSALYFCASSAAVAGGLEYEQYFGPGTRLTVT.

CDR3 nucleotides: TGCAGTGCTAGACTAGCGGGGGGGCTTGCAGATACGCAGTATTTT. Amino acids: CSARLAGGLADTQYF. The V gene is TRBV20-1, the J gene TRBJ2-3; 12 bases match TRBD2. The CDR3 contains 15 residues. V was clipped by 2 bases and J by 4 bases; unmatched bases: 4. Germline CDR1 DFQATT, CDR2 SNEGSKA (reference sequence).

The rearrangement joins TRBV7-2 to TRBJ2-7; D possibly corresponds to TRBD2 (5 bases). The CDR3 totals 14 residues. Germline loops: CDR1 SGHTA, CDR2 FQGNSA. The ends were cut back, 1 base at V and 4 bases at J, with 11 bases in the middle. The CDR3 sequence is CASSLVRDMYEQYF. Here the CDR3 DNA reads TGTGCCAGCAGCTTAGTTCGGGATATGTACGAGCAGTACTTC.

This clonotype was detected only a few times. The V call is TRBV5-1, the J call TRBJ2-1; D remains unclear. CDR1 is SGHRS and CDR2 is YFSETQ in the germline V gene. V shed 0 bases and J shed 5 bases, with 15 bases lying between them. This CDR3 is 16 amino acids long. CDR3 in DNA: TGCGCCAGCAGCTTGGAGGCGTTTTTGGTGCACAATGAGCAGTTCTTC. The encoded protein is CASSLEAFLVHNEQFF. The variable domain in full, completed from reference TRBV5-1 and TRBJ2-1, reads KAGVTQTPRYLIKTRGQQVTLSCSPISGHRSVSWYQQTPGQGLQFLFEYFSETQRNKGNFPGRFSGRQFSNSRSEMNVSTLELGDSALYLCASSLEAFLVHNEQFFGPGTRLTVL.

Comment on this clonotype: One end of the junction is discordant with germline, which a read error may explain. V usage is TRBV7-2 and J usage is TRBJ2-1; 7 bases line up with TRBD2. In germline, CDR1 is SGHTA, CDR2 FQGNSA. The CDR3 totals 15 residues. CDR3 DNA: TGCGCCAGCAGCCACGACACTAGCGCGTACAATGAGCAGTTCTTC. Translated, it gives CASSHDTSAYNEQFF.

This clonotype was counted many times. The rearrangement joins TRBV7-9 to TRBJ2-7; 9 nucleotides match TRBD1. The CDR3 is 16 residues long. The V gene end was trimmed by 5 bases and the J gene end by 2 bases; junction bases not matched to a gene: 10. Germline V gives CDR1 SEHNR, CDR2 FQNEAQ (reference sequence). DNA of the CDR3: TGTGCCAGCAGCCGAAGATCCGGGACAGGGACCTACGAGCAGTACTTC. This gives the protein CASSRRSGTGTYEQYF.

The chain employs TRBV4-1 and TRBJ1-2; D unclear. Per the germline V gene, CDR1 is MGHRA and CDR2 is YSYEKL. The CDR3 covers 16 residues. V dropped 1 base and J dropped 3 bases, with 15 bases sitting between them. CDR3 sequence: CASSQVLGGSDYGYTF. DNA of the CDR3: TGCGCCAGCAGCCAAGTTTTGGGAGGGTCGGACTATGGCTACACCTTC.

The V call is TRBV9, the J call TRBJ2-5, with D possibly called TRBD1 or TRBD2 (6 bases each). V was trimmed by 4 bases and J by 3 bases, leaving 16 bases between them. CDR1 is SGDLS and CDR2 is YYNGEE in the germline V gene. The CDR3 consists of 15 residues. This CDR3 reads CASSPFRGPEETQYF. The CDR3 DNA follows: TGTGCCAGCAGCCCCTTCCGGGGGCCAGAAGAGACCCAGTACTTC.

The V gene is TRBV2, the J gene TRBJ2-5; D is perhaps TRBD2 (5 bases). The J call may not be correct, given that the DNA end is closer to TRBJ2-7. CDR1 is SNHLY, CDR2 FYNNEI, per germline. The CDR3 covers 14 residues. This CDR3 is CASSEEAVLYEQYF. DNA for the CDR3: TGTGCCAGCAGTGAAGAAGCGGTACTCTACGAGCAGTACTTC.

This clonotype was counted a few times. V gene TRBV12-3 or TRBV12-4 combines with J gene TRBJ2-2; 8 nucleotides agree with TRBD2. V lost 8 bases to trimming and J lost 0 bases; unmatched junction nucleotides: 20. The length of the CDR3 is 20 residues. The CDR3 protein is CASFPSGLATIRTNTGELFF. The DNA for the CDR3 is TGTGCCAGCTTTCCCAGTGGACTAGCCACGATAAGGACGAACACCGGGGAGCTGTTTTTT.

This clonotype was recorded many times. The CDR3, as DNA: TGTGCCAGCAGCCGCTTTGCGGGACTAGTGAACGAGCAGTACTTC. Residues: CASSRFAGLVNEQYF. The chain couples TRBV4-2 to TRBJ2-7; 8 bases align to TRBD2. Germline V gives CDR1 LGHNA, CDR2 YNFKEQ. The CDR3 extends over 15 amino acids. The junction had 10 bases not matched to a gene; V was cut back by 4 bases and J by 5 bases.

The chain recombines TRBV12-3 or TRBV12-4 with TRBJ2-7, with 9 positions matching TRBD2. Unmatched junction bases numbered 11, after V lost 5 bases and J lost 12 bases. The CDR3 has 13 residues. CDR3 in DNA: TGTGCCAGCAGTCAATCGGGACTAGCCAGTAGGTACTTC. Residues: CASSQSGLASRYF.

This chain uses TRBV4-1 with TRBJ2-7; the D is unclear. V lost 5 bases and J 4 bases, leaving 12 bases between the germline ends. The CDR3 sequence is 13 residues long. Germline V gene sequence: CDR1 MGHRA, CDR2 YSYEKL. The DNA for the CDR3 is TGCGCCAGCAGCTACGCACAAGTTTACGAGCAGTACTTC. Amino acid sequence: CASSYAQVYEQYF.

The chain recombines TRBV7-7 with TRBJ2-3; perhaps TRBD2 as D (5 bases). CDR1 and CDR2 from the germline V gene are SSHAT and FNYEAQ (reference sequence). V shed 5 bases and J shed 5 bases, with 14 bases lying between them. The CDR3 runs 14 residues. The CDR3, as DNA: TGTGCCAGCAGCCCCGAGGGCCTGAGAGATACGCAGTATTTT. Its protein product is CASSPEGLRDTQYF.